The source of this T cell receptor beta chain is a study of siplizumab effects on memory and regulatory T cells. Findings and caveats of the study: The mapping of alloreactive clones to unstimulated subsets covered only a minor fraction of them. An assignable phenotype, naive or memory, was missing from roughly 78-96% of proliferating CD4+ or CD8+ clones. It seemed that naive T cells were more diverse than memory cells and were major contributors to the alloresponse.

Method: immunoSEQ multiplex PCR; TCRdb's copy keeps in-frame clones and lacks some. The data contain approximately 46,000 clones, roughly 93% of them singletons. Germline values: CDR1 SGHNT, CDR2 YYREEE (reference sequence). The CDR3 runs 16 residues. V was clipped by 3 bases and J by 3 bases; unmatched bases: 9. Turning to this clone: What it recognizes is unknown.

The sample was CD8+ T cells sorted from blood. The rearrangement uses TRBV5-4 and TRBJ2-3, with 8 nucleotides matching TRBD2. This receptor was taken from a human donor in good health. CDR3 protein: CASSWGAGVRTDTQYF. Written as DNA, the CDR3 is TGTGCCAGCAGCTGGGGAGCGGGAGTGAGGACAGATACGCAGTATTTT.